Presented here are 23 T cell receptor beta chains from one specimen sequenced in a study of tumor-infiltrating lymphocytes in primary liver carcinoma. From approximately 550 ng of total RNA, TCR beta-specific cDNA was reverse-transcribed using a constant-region primer. Libraries covering TCR beta were generated through three nested multiplex PCR rounds (using a slightly modified ARM-PCR). With TRBV1-TRBV30 forward primers and a C-beta reverse primer, the first two PCR rounds were run for roughly 10 cycles each. In TCRdb, the multiplex PCR reads were re-called with MiXCR into one record per CDR3 protein. In the table there are about 320,000 distinct CDR3 sequences, 55% to 65% of which are singletons. Germline DNA was extracted too, while blood RNA derived from unsorted whole blood. Sequenced input: peripheral blood. Receptor source: a middle-aged man with primary liver carcinoma and hepatitis B virus infection.

A note on this clonotype: A much bigger clone sits one base away, suggesting this may be a read error. This chain connects TRBV7-8 to TRBJ2-1; 7 bases line up with TRBD2. In germline, CDR1 is SGHVS, CDR2 FQNEAQ. The CDR3 runs 16 residues. As DNA, the CDR3 is TGTGCCAGCAGCTTAGTGGGCGGGAGCTCCTACAATGGGCAGTTCTTC. It translates to CASSLVGGSSYNGQFF. Full variable domain (remainder filled in from reference TRBV7-8 and TRBJ2-1): GAGVSQSPRYKVAKRGQDVALRCDPISGHVSLFWYQQALGQGPEFLTYFQNEAQLDKSGLPSDRFFAERPEGSVSTLKIQRTQQEDSAVYLCASSLVGGSSYNGQFFGPGTRLTVL.

On this clonotype itself: In this CDR3 the conserved last residue, phenylalanine or tryptophan, is missing, so a read error is likely. The CDR3 DNA reads as TGCAGCGTTGTAGCCGCTAGCGGGAGCGACGAGCAGTACCTA. Translation: CSVVAASGSDEQYL. The genes are TRBV29-1 and TRBJ2-7; 10 bases are shared with TRBD2. In germline, CDR1 is SQVTM, CDR2 ANQGSEA. Trimming cost V 4 bases and J 5 bases; bases outside gene matches: 8. This CDR3 is built from 14 residues.

Only a few counts were recorded for this clonotype. A read error may be the cause here, since a much bigger clone is one base away. This chain uses TRBV29-1 with TRBJ2-1; D not certain. The germline CDR1 and CDR2 sequences are SQVTM and ANQGSEA. The CDR3 sequence is 14 residues long. V lost 7 bases and J 2 bases, leaving 15 bases between the germline ends. This CDR3 is CSGESSSPYNEQFF. The CDR3 DNA follows: TGCAGCGGCGAGAGTTCAAGCCCCTACAATGAGCAGTTCTTC.

Concerning this clonotype itself: This may be a read error: a much more frequent sequence differs by one nucleotide. V and J are TRBV6-1 and TRBJ1-5; D might be TRBD1 (5 bases). This CDR3 spans 13 amino acids. V was clipped by 4 bases and J by 9 bases, with 13 bases between them. Germline V gives CDR1 MNHNS, CDR2 SASEGT. The DNA of the CDR3 is TGTGCCAGCAGTGTTTGTGGGGGTCGGCCCCAGCATTTT. Encoded protein: CASSVCGGRPQHF.

Details on this clonotype: One junction end does not reproduce the germline sequence, and a read error may be involved. The rearrangement joins TRBV29-1 to TRBJ1-1, with D hard to call. This CDR3 contains 10 residues. Germline V CDR1 and CDR2: SQVTM, ANQGSEA. CDR3 DNA sequence: TGCTGCGCCCTAAACACTGAAGCTTTCTTC. Translating gives CCALNTEAFF.

This clonotype appeared a single time. This rearrangement joins TRBV5-1 to TRBJ2-1; TRBD2 is a possible D gene (5 bases). Looked up from germline, CDR1 is SGHRS and CDR2 is YFSETQ. The CDR3 sequence is 13 residues long. V lost 2 bases and J lost 7, with 10 bases in between. In DNA form, the CDR3 reads TGCGCCAGCAGCTTCCCAAGGGAGAATGAGCAGTTCTTC. Its translation: CASSFPRENEQFF.

This clonotype appeared a few times. V is TRBV28 and J is TRBJ1-1; a possible D gene is TRBD1 (5 bases). Germline V CDR1 and CDR2: MDHEN, SYDVKM. Trimming removed 6 bases from V and 0 bases from J, with 14 bases in between. The CDR3 runs 15 residues. CDR3 sequence: CASRPWDGMNTEAFF. The CDR3 DNA reads as TGTGCCAGCAGGCCCTGGGACGGGATGAACACTGAAGCTTTCTTT.

The chain carries TRBV5-1 and TRBJ2-7; 12 positions match TRBD2. The CDR3 length is 16 residues. Per germline, CDR1 SGHRS and CDR2 YFSETQ. The V gene end was trimmed by 5 bases and the J gene end by 9 bases; junction bases not matched to a gene: 15. The CDR3 region is CASSPGEGLAGTRQYF. The CDR3 DNA sequence: TGCGCCAGCAGTCCCGGGGAGGGACTAGCGGGTACGAGGCAGTACTTC.

Regarding this clonotype: This may come from a read error, since a much larger clone is one base off. V is TRBV4-1 and J is TRBJ2-1, with 8 bases fitting TRBD2. This CDR3 region has 16 residues. Germline values: CDR1 MGHRA, CDR2 YSYEKL. CDR3 nucleotides: TGCGCCAGCATCCAAGATGACGGGAGGGCCGGGGGTGAGCAGTTCTTC. It codes for CASIQDDGRAGGEQFF.

The rearrangement joins TRBV11-2 to TRBJ2-1; D is unresolved. The V and J ends lost 4 bases and 4 bases respectively, with 5 bases between them. The germline CDR1 and CDR2 sequences are SGHAT and FQNNGV. This CDR3 has 12 amino acids. The CDR3 reads CASSYPYNEQFF. CDR3 DNA sequence: TGTGCCAGCAGCTACCCTTACAATGAGCAGTTCTTC. The whole variable domain, remainder taken from reference TRBV11-2 and TRBJ2-1, is EAGVAQSPRYKIIEKRQSVAFWCNPISGHATLYWYQQILGQGPKLLIQFQNNGVVDDSQLPKDRFSAERLKGVDSTLKIQPAKLEDSAVYLCASSYPYNEQFFGPGTRLTVL.

Notes on this clonotype: The final CDR3 position lacks the conserved phenylalanine or tryptophan, pointing to a likely read error. V gene TRBV29-1 combines with J gene TRBJ2-5; no firm D call. The CDR3 is made up of 12 amino acids. Germline V gives CDR1 SQVTM, CDR2 ANQGSEA. Here the CDR3 reads CSATTLQEAQYI. The CDR3 DNA sequence: TGCAGCGCCACGACTTTGCAAGAGGCCCAGTACATC.

This clonotype has a single count. A read error may explain this, as a much larger clone is one base away. V is TRBV6-5 and J is TRBJ2-2, with TRBD2 identical over 7 bases. The CDR3 sequence is 15 residues long. Germline loops: CDR1 MNHEY, CDR2 SVGAGI. The CDR3 coding sequence is TGTGCCAGCAGTTACGGCGGGAGAGGCACCAGGGAGCTGTTTTTT. It codes for CASSYGGRGTRELFF.

This clonotype is classed as medium-sized. V and J are TRBV11-2 and TRBJ2-1, with 9 bases aligning to TRBD1. V lost 5 bases, J lost 4 bases, and 6 bases stayed unmatched. This CDR3 spans 15 amino acids. Germline V CDR1 and CDR2: SGHAT, FQNNGV. The CDR3 DNA sequence: TGTGCCAGCAGCAGAGACAGGGGGAGTTACAATGAGCAGTTCTTC. This encodes CASSRDRGSYNEQFF. The variable domain in full, completed from reference TRBV11-2 and TRBJ2-1, reads EAGVAQSPRYKIIEKRQSVAFWCNPISGHATLYWYQQILGQGPKLLIQFQNNGVVDDSQLPKDRFSAERLKGVDSTLKIQPAKLEDSAVYLCASSRDRGSYNEQFFGPGTRLTVL.

This clonotype was detected once. A read error is possible here, since a much larger clone lies one base away. The chain couples TRBV6-1 to TRBJ1-2; D unclear. This CDR3 comprises 16 residues. Germline V gives CDR1 MNHNS, CDR2 SASEGT. The CDR3 DNA sequence: TGTGCCAGCAGTTTGGGCCCAGCGATAGCTAAGTATGGCTACACCTTC. As protein: CASSLGPAIAKYGYTF.

This clonotype was seen a handful of times. The V and J genes are TRBV28 and TRBJ2-5; no clear D gene. The CDR3 covers 13 residues. Trimming took 8 bases from V and 0 from J, leaving 10 bases between them. Germline assignment: CDR1 MDHEN and CDR2 SYDVKM. CDR3 coding DNA: TGTGCCAGCGTAGGGCGATACCAAGAGACCCAGTACTTC. Translated, it gives CASVGRYQETQYF.

There are a few counts of this clonotype. The chain carries TRBV2 and TRBJ2-1; TRBD2 matches at 7 bases. In germline, CDR1 is SNHLY, CDR2 FYNNEI. Trimming at V came to 3 bases and at J to 5 bases, leaving 7 bases not matched to a gene. The CDR3 spans 15 residues. Here the CDR3 DNA reads TGTGCCAGCAGTGAGGGGGGAGGGTACCACAATGAGCAGTTCTTC. Its translation is CASSEGGGYHNEQFF.

Note on this clonotype: No conserved phenylalanine or tryptophan is present at the end of the CDR3, so a read error is the likely explanation. This chain joins TRBV28 and TRBJ2-7; 7 bases are a match to TRBD1. This CDR3 contains 12 residues. V shed 9 bases and J 5 bases; nucleotides not matched to a gene: 7. Per the germline V gene, CDR1 is MDHEN and CDR2 is SYDVKM. CDR3 amino acids: CASHRGVNEQYL. As DNA, the CDR3 is TGTGCCAGTCACAGGGGAGTAAACGAGCAGTACCTC.

V usage is TRBV4-1 and J usage is TRBJ1-2; the D is unclear. The CDR3 runs 13 residues. The V gene's germline CDR1 is MGHRA and CDR2 YSYEKL. The V end was cut by 1 base, the J end by 4 bases, with 7 bases between. The CDR3 here is CASSQVSSYGYTF. The DNA for the CDR3 is TGCGCCAGCAGCCAAGTCTCCAGCTATGGCTACACCTTC.

On this clonotype itself: A read error may explain this, as a much larger clone is one base away. The V and J genes are TRBV11-2 and TRBJ1-5; D gene unclear. Germline-derived CDR1 and CDR2 are SGHAT and FQNNGV. CDR3 size: 14 residues. The CDR3 DNA reads TGTGCCTGCAGCTTCGGACTCGCCAATCAGCCCCAGCATTTT. Encoded protein: CACSFGLANQPQHF. Together with reference TRBV11-2 and TRBJ1-5, the CDR3 gives the full variable domain: EAGVAQSPRYKIIEKRQSVAFWCNPISGHATLYWYQQILGQGPKLLIQFQNNGVVDDSQLPKDRFSAERLKGVDSTLKIQPAKLEDSAVYLCACSFGLANQPQHFGDGTRLSIL.

This clonotype has a handful of counts. A junction boundary mismatches the germline segment, possibly from a read error. This CDR3 is CTSSRQWKNTEAFF. As DNA, the CDR3 is TGTACCAGCAGTAGGCAGTGGAAAAACACTGAAGCTTTCTTT. The chain combines TRBV6-1 with TRBJ1-1; D unclear. Per the germline V gene, CDR1 is MNHNS and CDR2 is SASEGT. The CDR3 covers 14 residues.

Details on this clonotype: Because it lacks the conserved phenylalanine or tryptophan at the end, this CDR3 is likely a read error. The V and J genes are TRBV6-5 and TRBJ2-2; no firm D call. The V gene lost 0 bases and the J gene lost 4 bases, with 9 bases spanning the gap. Germline CDR1 reads MNHEY; CDR2 reads SVGAGI. The CDR3 length is 15 residues. Here the CDR3 DNA reads TGTGCCAGCAGTTACTCCGGTGGAGCCACCGGGGAGCTGTTTCTC. Its translation is CASSYSGGATGELFL.

Turning to this clonotype: The missing conserved phenylalanine or tryptophan at the end of this CDR3 makes a read error likely. The chain links TRBV10-3 to TRBJ2-1; possible D gene TRBD2, 5 bases. The germline CDR1 and CDR2 sequences are ENHRY and SYGVKD. Trimming removed 5 bases at V and 5 bases at J, with 10 bases between. The CDR3 has 13 residues. The CDR3: CAISKTGNNEQFS. The CDR3 region has the DNA TGTGCCATCAGTAAGACCGGGAACAATGAGCAGTTCTCC.

About this clonotype: Sequence at one end of the junction differs from germline and may be a read error. V usage is TRBV4-2 and J usage is TRBJ2-1, with D possibly being TRBD2 (5 bases). Germline V gene data show CDR1 as LGHNA and CDR2 as YNFKEQ. The CDR3 contains 16 residues. Here the CDR3 reads CAGSQDYHSSYNEQFF. CDR3 bases: TGTGCCGGCAGCCAAGACTATCACAGTTCCTACAATGAGCAGTTCTTC.